The text below deals with one TCR beta chain. This entry belongs to a study of cytomegalovirus exposure and HLA in healthy donors. PCR used 60 Vbeta primers and 13 Jbeta primers. Assay used: immunoSEQ multiplex PCR; TCRdb lists only in-frame clones, some missing. The sample lists under 200,000 clones; roughly 83% were seen once. The sample taken for sequencing was PBMCs. The origin of this receptor is a boy aged 2 to 10 in good health and CMV-seronegative.

CDR3 amino acids: CASSSDRAPSYEQYF. The CDR3 DNA follows: TGTGCCAGCAGCTCCGACAGGGCGCCCTCCTACGAGCAGTACTTC. This chain uses TRBV5-6 with TRBJ2-7; 7 bases agree with TRBD1. Germline trimming cut 3 bases from V and 0 bases from J; bases unmatched to any gene: 6. Germline V gives CDR1 SGHDT, CDR2 YYEEEE. The CDR3 covers 15 residues.